Here is one T cell receptor beta chain with its context. The antigen it binds to is not known. No quality values exist for individual bases; no much larger clone is one base distant. The CDR3 starts with the cysteine, ends with the phenylalanine, and has 15 residues. Here the CDR3 DNA is all that survives: 45 bases in frame from base 1. V and J lose 4 bases and 5 bases, and a span of 15 bases separates them. The germline V gene gives CDR1 as SGHRS and CDR2 as YFSETQ. Taken with the paper, the label for time point translates to: newly diagnosed GD, antithyroid drugs for less than 3 months. For both TCR sequencing and RNA sequencing, RNA was extracted from PBMCs using TRIzol. The diagnosis of Graves' disease was made according to American Thyroid Association guidelines. Patients for the study were recruited at an endocrinology department in Xi'an, China. Each patient gave approximately 8.8 milliliters of peripheral blood, collected in an EDTA anticoagulant tube. Ficoll Paque Plus density gradient separation was used to isolate PBMCs, and no additional T cell sorting was done. An Agilent 2100 Bioanalyzer and agarose gel were used to assess RNA quality, and a NanoDrop 2000 was used to measure RNA concentration.

The data derive from a study of regulatory T cells in long-lasting Graves disease (dated by TCRdb to the early 2020s). About the full investigation: Patients with newly diagnosed Graves' disease had been on antithyroid drugs for under 3 months. Persistent Graves' disease patients were compared with newly diagnosed Graves' disease patients by peripheral blood TCR sequencing and RNA sequencing. The study was registered as a clinical trial and conducted in China. TCR sequencing covered 13 persistent and around 20 newly diagnosed Graves' disease patients, about 35 samples in total.

Libraries were constructed by multiplex PCR. Sequencing was carried out with an Illumina HiSeq 4000. TCR beta libraries were built with iRepertoire HTBI primers and Arm-PCR amplification of CDR3 regions. Before sequencing, the PCR products went through gel purification. Under the source paper's analysis protocol: A total of 62 TRBV and under 15 TRBJ segments were identified across samples and were used for gene usage analysis of CDR3 amino acid clonotypes. COPE and FqMerger were used to merge the filtered high-quality paired reads into contigs. BLAST was used to align contigs to IMGT TRBV, TRBD and TRBJ reference genes, and CDR3 was defined according to IMGT. Clonotypes above 0.1% frequency were classified as highly expanded clones. Shannon entropy served as the measure of repertoire diversity, while the Gini coefficient captured V-J evenness. Public clonotypes were defined as clonotypes shared by more than one individual. TCRdb ran its own pipeline on the public reads, namely fastp trimming at Q25 and MiXCR clone calling, and kept in-frame beta chains. Entries that share a CDR3 protein sequence are merged under the most common genes and DNA. The V and J calls come from TCRdb's annotation, not from the publication. A total of about 540,000 distinct CDR3 sequences appear in this sample, 13% of them only once. Clones ranked in the top ten supply about 10% of the sample.

General study outcomes and caveats: Sequencing and analysis were limited to the TCR beta chain. Because the primary lesion, thyroid tissue, could not be accessed, the study looked at peripheral blood alone. Persistent Graves' disease patients showed lower TCR Shannon entropy and fewer highly expanded clones than newly diagnosed patients, suggesting clonal expansion. TRBV28, TRBJ1-2 and TRBJ2-5 were preferentially used in persistent disease, while TRBV20-1 and TRBJ2-1 were favored in newly diagnosed disease. Patients with persistent disease shared more public clonotypes (roughly 2,900) than newly diagnosed patients did (966). The small sample size was acknowledged by the authors as a limitation that may reduce accuracy.

In addition, the sample was reused for a study of T cells in Graves' hyperthyroidism and ophthalmopathy. The second study, in turn, reports: A patient counted as having stable Graves' hyperthyroidism if no progression to ophthalmopathy occurred over 18 months of follow-up. Hyperthyroidism patients were aged 18 to 65 years and newly diagnosed, with disease duration of less than 2 months. Patients with uncontrolled infections, other autoimmune diseases, pregnancy or lactation were excluded. Diagnoses relied on clinical symptoms, serum thyroxine and TRAb, thyroid ultrasound and orbital computed tomography. The first round of RT-PCR for the TCR CDR3 was performed with the HTBI primer set and the Qiagen OneStep RT-PCR kit. Most expanded thyroid clonotypes (frequency above 0.001) were also detected in blood, suggesting blood repertoires may reflect thyroid immune responses. In cross-validation, a model built on a 13 V-J signature told ophthalmopathy apart from stable hyperthyroidism with approximately 90% sensitivity and around 83% specificity, and in testing the same model reached 80%/75%. In validation, the model predicted progression to ophthalmopathy with over 60% sensitivity and less than 80% specificity, a median of about 6 months before onset. TCR V-J signatures able to tell the groups apart were searched for in a discovery cohort of 90 to 100 patients, of whom more than 40 had Graves' ophthalmopathy and around 57 had stable Graves' hyperthyroidism. An independent validation cohort of 18 to 20 hyperthyroidism patients and about 15 patients who later progressed to ophthalmopathy tested prospective prediction of ophthalmopathy. For training and testing, the 95 to 100 patients in the discovery cohort were randomly divided in a 7:3 ratio. In roughly six Graves' hyperthyroidism patients, the study also compared T-cell repertoires from thyroid tissue with T-cell repertoires from blood. After blood sampling, hyperthyroidism patients were treated with methimazole at a starting dose of 30 mg daily, and ophthalmopathy patients were treated with high-dose intravenous methylprednisolone. The libraries were constructed in a second round of multiplex PCR and then size-selected and purified. Sequencing of the libraries was done on an Illumina HiSeq2000 using paired-end 100 bp reads. SOAPnuke was used to process the raw data, removing reads that contained adapters or uncalled bases, had a mean Phred below 15, or lacked an exact match to the constant primer or identifier. COPE v1.2.5 was used to merge high-quality paired reads, and clonotypes were defined as unique nucleotide sequences. MiTCR v1.1 was used to align the clonotypes against IMGT TRBV, TRBD and TRBJ reference segments. Only V-J combinations with frequency above 0.0001, covering 99% to 99.2% of repertoires, were analysed. A TCS score was defined as the ratio of F50 (clonal expansion) to E x V (chaos), with BLOSUM62-based TCRdist applied between CDR3 peptides within each V-J. Welch's t-statistics and random forest reduced 500 to 650 V-J features to about 12, which were used in a naive Bayes classifier (R e1071). Sample size was not statistically predetermined, and blinding of investigators to group allocation was not performed. TCR Vbeta CDR3 sequencing of 135 peripheral blood samples (over 40 ophthalmopathy, under 80 hyperthyroidism and 17 progressor patients) is reported in the paper.

The specimen comprised peripheral blood mononuclear cells (PBMCs), sampled at new diagnosis, from a patient treated with antithyroid drugs. The chain uses TRBV5-1 and TRBJ1-4, with a tentative D gene TRBD1 over 6 matching bases. This clonotype originated in a man in his thirties or forties with Graves disease. Donor details come from another sample of the same person, matched by shared clones. Here is the DNA: TGCGCCAGCAGCCCCGAACAGGGCCGAAATGAAAAACTGTTTTTT. Its coded protein is CASSPEQGRNEKLFF. The variable domain in full, with residues beyond the CDR3 obtained from the reference TRBV5-1 and TRBJ1-4 genes, is KAGVTQTPRYLIKTRGQQVTLSCSPISGHRSVSWYQQTPGQGLQFLFEYFSETQRNKGNFPGRFSGRQFSNSRSEMNVSTLELGDSALYLCASSPEQGRNEKLFFGSGTQLSVL.